A selection of T cell receptor beta chains follows, all from one sample in a study of T cell responses to AZD1222 COVID-19 vaccine. Clones were read by immunoSEQ multiplex PCR, and TCRdb kept only the in-frame ones, dropping some. The sample lists about 93,000 clones, just under 90% occurring once. Sequencing used peripheral blood, obtained on day 0 of MenACWY control vaccination. These receptor sequences come from an adult in good health. The CDR3 runs from the conserved cysteine through the conserved F or W. Fields, in order: D gene, clone size, V gene, CDR3 length, J gene, CDR3 DNA, CDR3 protein. A D gene is named only where the DNA matches it firmly. The size entry is marked missing in some rows and otherwise reads once, few, many or a size class.

d_call: NA
clone_size: NA
v_call: TRBV7-9
cdr3_length: 15
j_call: TRBJ2-3
cdr3_nt: TGTGCCAGCAGCTTGAACGGGGATACCTCGGATACGCAGTATTTT
cdr3_aa: CASSLNGDTSDTQYF

d_call: NA
clone_size: NA
v_call: TRBV2
cdr3_length: 13
j_call: TRBJ1-2
cdr3_nt: TGTGCCAGCAGTGAAACAGGGATCTATGGCTACACCTTC
cdr3_aa: CASSETGIYGYTF

d_call: TRBD1
clone_size: NA
v_call: TRBV5-1
cdr3_length: 14
j_call: TRBJ1-6
cdr3_nt: TGCGCCAGCAGCCAGGACAGGGAAGGATCACCCCTCCACTTT
cdr3_aa: CASSQDREGSPLHF

d_call: NA
clone_size: NA
v_call: TRBV11-3
cdr3_length: 15
j_call: TRBJ1-2
cdr3_nt: TGTGCCAGCAGCCTGCGGACTTCTGGTTACTATGGCTACACCTTC
cdr3_aa: CASSLRTSGYYGYTF

d_call: NA
clone_size: NA
v_call: TRBV3-1/TRBV3-2
cdr3_length: 15
j_call: TRBJ2-1
cdr3_nt: TGTGCCAGCAGCCCCTTTGGGGTAGGGGACAATGAGCAGTTCTTC
cdr3_aa: CASSPFGVGDNEQFF

d_call: TRBD2
clone_size: NA
v_call: TRBV4-3
cdr3_length: 16
j_call: TRBJ2-3
cdr3_nt: TGCGCCAGCAGCCAAGCGGCGGGGGGACTCACAGATACGCAGTATTTT
cdr3_aa: CASSQAAGGLTDTQYF

d_call: NA
clone_size: NA
v_call: TRBV5-1
cdr3_length: 13
j_call: TRBJ2-1
cdr3_nt: TGCGCCAGCAGCGCTCAGGGTTACAATGAGCAGTTCTTC
cdr3_aa: CASSAQGYNEQFF

d_call: NA
clone_size: once
v_call: TRBV6-2/TRBV6-3
cdr3_length: 13
j_call: TRBJ1-5
cdr3_nt: TGTGCCAGCAGCCCGAATAGCAATCAGCCCCAGCATTTT
cdr3_aa: CASSPNSNQPQHF

d_call: NA
clone_size: NA
v_call: TRBV7-2
cdr3_length: 16
j_call: TRBJ2-2
cdr3_nt: TGTGCCAGCAGCTTAGAGCGCGGGGAGAACACCGGGGAGCTGTTTTTT
cdr3_aa: CASSLERGENTGELFF

d_call: NA
clone_size: NA
v_call: TRBV30
cdr3_length: 10
j_call: TRBJ1-2
cdr3_nt: TGTGCCTGGAGGGCCGGGAGCTACACCTTC
cdr3_aa: CAWRAGSYTF

d_call: NA
clone_size: NA
v_call: TRBV9
cdr3_length: 15
j_call: TRBJ2-2
cdr3_nt: TGTGCCAGCAGCGTAGTGGACAGTACCCCCGGGGAGCTGTTTTTT
cdr3_aa: CASSVVDSTPGELFF

d_call: NA
clone_size: NA
v_call: TRBV4-3
cdr3_length: 13
j_call: TRBJ1-6
cdr3_nt: TGCGCCAGCAGTACAGGACACTCTTCACCCCTCCACTTT
cdr3_aa: CASSTGHSSPLHF

d_call: NA
clone_size: NA
v_call: TRBV4-2
cdr3_length: 15
j_call: TRBJ1-6
cdr3_nt: TGTGCCAGCAGCGACAGACAGGCGATTAATTCACCCCTCCACTTT
cdr3_aa: CASSDRQAINSPLHF

d_call: NA
clone_size: NA
v_call: TRBV3-1/TRBV3-2
cdr3_length: 15
j_call: TRBJ1-5
cdr3_nt: TGTGCCAGCAGCCAAGGACACTATAGCAATCAGCCCCAGCATTTT
cdr3_aa: CASSQGHYSNQPQHF

d_call: TRBD2
clone_size: NA
v_call: TRBV27
cdr3_length: 15
j_call: TRBJ2-7
cdr3_nt: TGTGCCAGCAGTTTAAGTCGAGCGGGGGGGCCCGAGCAGTACTTC
cdr3_aa: CASSLSRAGGPEQYF

d_call: TRBD1
clone_size: NA
v_call: TRBV2
cdr3_length: 14
j_call: TRBJ2-7
cdr3_nt: TGTGCCAGCACCTTGGGACAGATCTCCTACGAGCAGTACTTC
cdr3_aa: CASTLGQISYEQYF

d_call: NA
clone_size: NA
v_call: TRBV4-2
cdr3_length: 14
j_call: TRBJ1-5
cdr3_nt: TGTGCCAGCAGCCAAGGTGAAGGGCGGCAGCCCCAGCATTTT
cdr3_aa: CASSQGEGRQPQHF

d_call: NA
clone_size: NA
v_call: TRBV7-2
cdr3_length: 15
j_call: TRBJ1-4
cdr3_nt: TGTGCCAGCAGCTTAGCGGCGTCGGAGACCGAAAAACTGTTTTTT
cdr3_aa: CASSLAASETEKLFF

d_call: NA
clone_size: NA
v_call: TRBV15
cdr3_length: 17
j_call: TRBJ1-6
cdr3_nt: TGTGCCACCAGCAGAGACTACAGGGTATTAGGGAATTCACCCCTCCACTTT
cdr3_aa: CATSRDYRVLGNSPLHF

d_call: TRBD2
clone_size: NA
v_call: TRBV10-3
cdr3_length: 15
j_call: TRBJ2-7
cdr3_nt: TGTGCCATCAGTGCGGTAGCGGGGGATTCCTACGAGCAGTACTTC
cdr3_aa: CAISAVAGDSYEQYF

d_call: NA
clone_size: NA
v_call: TRBV28
cdr3_length: 15
j_call: TRBJ1-6
cdr3_nt: TGTGCCAGCAACAACCCGGGGGGCTATAATTCACCCCTCCACTTT
cdr3_aa: CASNNPGGYNSPLHF

d_call: TRBD1
clone_size: NA
v_call: TRBV6-5
cdr3_length: 14
j_call: TRBJ2-2
cdr3_nt: TGTGCCTCCACAGGGGGCTCGAACACCGGGGAGCTGTTTTTT
cdr3_aa: CASTGGSNTGELFF

d_call: NA
clone_size: NA
v_call: TRBV7-9
cdr3_length: 17
j_call: TRBJ2-2
cdr3_nt: TGTGCCAGCAGCTCCCCCTGGGGGGAAACGAACACCGGGGAGCTGTTTTTT
cdr3_aa: CASSSPWGETNTGELFF

d_call: TRBD2
clone_size: NA
v_call: TRBV7-3
cdr3_length: 16
j_call: TRBJ2-1
cdr3_nt: TGTGCCAGCAGCTCCTTGACTAGCGGGGGGGCATATGAGCAGTTCTTC
cdr3_aa: CASSSLTSGGAYEQFF

d_call: NA
clone_size: NA
v_call: TRBV7-9
cdr3_length: 17
j_call: TRBJ1-2
cdr3_nt: TGTGCCAGCAGCCCTCTAGCTGGGTTGGCAGGGGACTATGGCTACACCTTC
cdr3_aa: CASSPLAGLAGDYGYTF

d_call: NA
clone_size: NA
v_call: TRBV3-1/TRBV3-2
cdr3_length: 14
j_call: TRBJ1-1
cdr3_nt: TGTGCCAGCAGCCCGGGCAGGGGGAACACTGAAGCTTTCTTT
cdr3_aa: CASSPGRGNTEAFF

d_call: NA
clone_size: NA
v_call: TRBV20-1
cdr3_length: 14
j_call: TRBJ2-7
cdr3_nt: TGCAGTGCTAGTTTTGTGGGCAGCTCCTACGAGCAGTACTTC
cdr3_aa: CSASFVGSSYEQYF

d_call: NA
clone_size: NA
v_call: TRBV9
cdr3_length: 15
j_call: TRBJ2-5
cdr3_nt: TGTGCCAGCAGCGTAGGTAGCGGGACAGGAGAGACCCAGTACTTC
cdr3_aa: CASSVGSGTGETQYF

d_call: NA
clone_size: NA
v_call: TRBV19
cdr3_length: 13
j_call: TRBJ1-5
cdr3_nt: TGTGCCAGTAAAAAGGGCTTGAATCAGCCCCAGCATTTT
cdr3_aa: CASKKGLNQPQHF

d_call: NA
clone_size: NA
v_call: TRBV12-3/TRBV12-4
cdr3_length: 13
j_call: TRBJ2-5
cdr3_nt: TGTGCCAGCAGCCTCGGGTCTCGAGAGACCCAGTACTTC
cdr3_aa: CASSLGSRETQYF

d_call: NA
clone_size: NA
v_call: TRBV19
cdr3_length: 17
j_call: TRBJ2-1
cdr3_nt: TGTGCCAGTAGTATTGGAGGTGGGACCCCTGATTTAAATGAGCAGTTCTTC
cdr3_aa: CASSIGGGTPDLNEQFF

d_call: TRBD2
clone_size: NA
v_call: TRBV7-9
cdr3_length: 18
j_call: TRBJ2-7
cdr3_nt: TGTGCCAGCAGTCTCCGTGGGACTAGCGGGGGTTTAACCTACGAGCAGTACTTC
cdr3_aa: CASSLRGTSGGLTYEQYF

d_call: TRBD1
clone_size: NA
v_call: TRBV19
cdr3_length: 15
j_call: TRBJ1-2
cdr3_nt: TGTGCCAGTCGGGACAGGGGTCGCCTTATTTATGGCTACACCTTC
cdr3_aa: CASRDRGRLIYGYTF

d_call: TRBD1
clone_size: NA
v_call: TRBV28
cdr3_length: 17
j_call: TRBJ1-2
cdr3_nt: TGTGCCAGCAGTCCCCTCGGTACAGGGGCTGGCCGATATGGCTACACCTTC
cdr3_aa: CASSPLGTGAGRYGYTF

d_call: NA
clone_size: NA
v_call: TRBV7-9
cdr3_length: 14
j_call: TRBJ1-5
cdr3_nt: TGTGCCAGCAGCTTGGGAGGGGCGAATCAGCCCCAGCATTTT
cdr3_aa: CASSLGGANQPQHF

d_call: TRBD1
clone_size: NA
v_call: TRBV7-9
cdr3_length: 14
j_call: TRBJ1-1
cdr3_nt: TGTGCCAGCAGCCCCAGGACAGGGGACACTGAAGCTTTCTTT
cdr3_aa: CASSPRTGDTEAFF

d_call: NA
clone_size: few
v_call: TRBV4-1
cdr3_length: 18
j_call: TRBJ2-1
cdr3_nt: TGCGCCAGCACCCTGGAACGGGGGCCACCGAGCTCCTACAATGAGCAGTTCTTC
cdr3_aa: CASTLERGPPSSYNEQFF

d_call: NA
clone_size: NA
v_call: TRBV24-1
cdr3_length: 11
j_call: TRBJ1-1
cdr3_nt: TGTGCCACCAGTGAACAGGGTGAAGCTTTCTTT
cdr3_aa: CATSEQGEAFF

d_call: NA
clone_size: NA
v_call: TRBV4-3
cdr3_length: 18
j_call: TRBJ1-3
cdr3_nt: TGCGCCAGCAGCCAAGATGAATCAACAACCTACTCTGGAAACACCATATATTTT
cdr3_aa: CASSQDESTTYSGNTIYF

d_call: TRBD2
clone_size: NA
v_call: TRBV7-2
cdr3_length: 15
j_call: TRBJ2-7
cdr3_nt: TGTGCCAGCAGCTTAGTGACTAGCGGCCCCTACGAGCAGTACTTC
cdr3_aa: CASSLVTSGPYEQYF

d_call: TRBD1
clone_size: NA
v_call: TRBV30
cdr3_length: 16
j_call: TRBJ1-5
cdr3_nt: TGTGCCTGGAGTGTTCCGGGGACAGGGGGCCGTCAGCCCCAGCATTTT
cdr3_aa: CAWSVPGTGGRQPQHF

d_call: NA
clone_size: NA
v_call: TRBV5-6
cdr3_length: 15
j_call: TRBJ2-1
cdr3_nt: TGTGCCAGCAGCTGGACCGGTACCCCCTACAATGAGCAGTTCTTC
cdr3_aa: CASSWTGTPYNEQFF

d_call: NA
clone_size: NA
v_call: TRBV6-5
cdr3_length: 13
j_call: TRBJ1-1
cdr3_nt: TGTGCCAGCAGCGACAGCCTGAGCACTGAAGCTTTCTTT
cdr3_aa: CASSDSLSTEAFF

d_call: NA
clone_size: NA
v_call: TRBV6-5
cdr3_length: 11
j_call: TRBJ1-1
cdr3_nt: TGTGCCAGCAGTCAAAGTGGAGAAGCTTTCTTT
cdr3_aa: CASSQSGEAFF